The next 24 T cell receptor beta chains were all read from a single sample in a study of chemoradiotherapy in HPV16-positive cancers. Generated by immunoSEQ multiplex PCR, the TCRdb table keeps only in-frame clones and is missing some. The sample has about 7,500 clones, around 90% seen once. Sampling was conducted from a patient who underwent chemoradiotherapy. These receptors were taken from a human donor with HPV-associated anogenital cancer.

The rearrangement uses TRBV29-1 and TRBJ1-2; the D gene is possibly TRBD1 (5 bases). Germline V gene lookup returns CDR1 SQVTM and CDR2 ANQGSEA. This CDR3 has 11 amino acids. Trimming pared 4 bases from V and 7 bases from J, leaving 10 bases between. The CDR3 bases are TGCAGCGTTGTAGTGGGGCCTGGCTACACCTTC. Translating gives CSVVVGPGYTF.

This clone came up once. The rearrangement links TRBV6-5 to TRBJ1-2; the D gene is possibly TRBD1 (6 bases). Germline V gives CDR1 MNHEY, CDR2 SVGAGI. Trimming took off 7 bases at V and 4 bases at J, with 13 bases between the two ends. CDR3 length equals 13 residues. CDR3: CASTWDTSYGYTF. In nucleotides, the CDR3 is TGTGCCAGCACCTGGGACACTAGCTATGGCTACACCTTC.

The rearrangement links TRBV6-5 to TRBJ1-1; the match to TRBD1 covers 7 bases. Per germline, CDR1 MNHEY and CDR2 SVGAGI. The ends lost 5 bases at V and 6 bases at J; junction bases unmatched: 12. The CDR3 covers 15 residues. The CDR3 DNA is TGTGCCAGCAGTCAAGACAGGGATCGCGTCGCTGAAGCTTTCTTT. This codes for CASSQDRDRVAEAFF.

The V call is TRBV14, the J call TRBJ2-7, with D tentatively TRBD1 (6 bases). The V end was cut by 6 bases, the J end by 2 bases, with 8 bases between. Germline CDR1 reads SGHDN; CDR2 reads FVKESK. CDR3 length equals 12 residues. Written as DNA, the CDR3 is TGTGCCAGCAGTAGGGGGACCTACGAGCAGTACTTC. It encodes CASSRGTYEQYF.

The chain recombines TRBV11-2 with TRBJ2-7; D unresolved. Germline loops: CDR1 SGHAT, CDR2 FQNNGV. Trimming took off 5 bases at V and 4 bases at J, with 9 bases between the two ends. The CDR3 length is 12 residues. CDR3 protein: CASSPGRYEQYF. The CDR3 DNA reads TGTGCCAGCAGCCCAGGCCGATACGAGCAGTACTTC.

This clone was found once. This chain joins TRBV5-4 and TRBJ2-3; 7 positions agree with TRBD1. J lost 5 bases, V lost 4 bases, and 4 bases had no gene match. Germline CDR1 SGHNT, CDR2 YYREEE (reference sequence). The CDR3 consists of 13 residues. The CDR3 region has the DNA TGTGCCAGCAGCCCCAACAGGGGAGATACGCAGTATTTT. Translation gives CASSPNRGDTQYF.

V usage is TRBV19 and J usage is TRBJ1-2; D remains ambiguous. CDR3 length: 14 amino acids. Trimming shortened V by 7 bases and J by 2 bases, and 14 bases separated the two germline ends. The germline gives CDR1 LNHDA, CDR2 SQIVND (reference sequence). CDR3 in amino acids: CASNPTAQNYGYTF. The CDR3 DNA is TGTGCCAGTAATCCCACCGCGCAGAACTATGGCTACACCTTC.

The V gene is TRBV5-6, the J gene TRBJ2-5; either TRBD1 or TRBD2 may fit D (5 bases each). Trimming left V 2 bases short and J 1 base short, with 9 bases between. Germline V gene lookup returns CDR1 SGHDT and CDR2 YYEEEE. This CDR3 contains 14 residues. CDR3 in amino acids: CASSFGTLQETQYF. DNA for the CDR3: TGTGCCAGCAGCTTTGGGACCCTCCAAGAGACCCAGTACTTC.

V usage is TRBV11-2 and J usage is TRBJ2-1; D gene unclear. The CDR3 spans 12 residues. Looked up from germline, CDR1 is SGHAT and CDR2 is FQNNGV. V was shortened by 5 bases and J by 7 bases, with 9 bases between the two germline ends. CDR3 nucleotide sequence: TGTGCCAGCAGCCTGGCTAGGAATGAGCAGTTCTTC. Its protein product is CASSLARNEQFF. Full variable domain (missing parts from reference TRBV11-2 and TRBJ2-1): EAGVAQSPRYKIIEKRQSVAFWCNPISGHATLYWYQQILGQGPKLLIQFQNNGVVDDSQLPKDRFSAERLKGVDSTLKIQPAKLEDSAVYLCASSLARNEQFFGPGTRLTVL.

The chain uses TRBV5-1 and TRBJ1-4, with 7 bases that match TRBD1. Looked up from germline, CDR1 is SGHRS and CDR2 is YFSETQ. The V segment lost 5 bases and the J segment 4 bases; nucleotides outside the gene matches: 8. This CDR3 has 15 amino acids. DNA of the CDR3: TGCGCCAGCAGGGGACGGGACAGTCTTAATGAAAAACTGTTTTTT. Translated: CASRGRDSLNEKLFF.

The J gene is TRBJ2-7, the V gene TRBV27, with TRBD2 as a possible D gene (5 bases). This CDR3 has 13 amino acids. The V gene's germline CDR1 is MNHEY and CDR2 SMNVEV (reference sequence). The V gene lost 2 bases and the J gene lost 3 bases, with 8 bases spanning the gap. CDR3 bases: TGTGCCAGCAGTTTAGCCCGGGGCTACGAGCAGTACTTC. Translating gives CASSLARGYEQYF.

The J gene is TRBJ1-1, the V gene TRBV2; D might be TRBD1 (5 bases). CDR1 SNHLY and CDR2 FYNNEI come from the germline V gene. V was pared by 7 bases and J by 1 base, with 13 bases between. CDR3 length: 14 residues. The CDR3 here is CASMSWGGNTEAFF. The CDR3 region has the DNA TGTGCCAGCATGAGCTGGGGGGGGAACACTGAAGCTTTCTTT. Using reference TRBV2 and TRBJ1-1 for the parts outside the CDR3, the full variable domain is EPEVTQTPSHQVTQMGQEVILRCVPISNHLYFYWYRQILGQKVEFLVSFYNNEISEKSEIFDDQFSVERPDGSNFTLKIRSTKLEDSAMYFCASMSWGGNTEAFFGQGTRLTVV.

The rearrangement uses TRBV5-6 and TRBJ2-1; no clear D gene. V lost 0 bases and J 13 bases, leaving 8 bases between the germline ends. Germline CDR1 reads SGHDT; CDR2 reads YYEEEE. The CDR3 totals 11 residues. The CDR3 spells CASSLGPEQFF. The CDR3 DNA sequence: TGTGCCAGCAGCTTGGGCCCTGAACAGTTCTTC.

The chain couples TRBV29-1 to TRBJ1-1; possible D gene TRBD1, 5 bases. The CDR3 covers 12 residues. The germline gives CDR1 SQVTM, CDR2 ANQGSEA. Between the trimmed V and J ends, which lost 3 bases and 6 bases, there was a span of 11 bases. The DNA for the CDR3 is TGCAGCGTTGACGCCCAGGGTGCTGAAGCTTTCTTT. As protein: CSVDAQGAEAFF. The full variable domain, with the rest looked up from reference TRBV29-1 and TRBJ1-1, is SAVISQKPSRDICQRGTSLTIQCQVDSQVTMMFWYRQQPGQSLTLIATANQGSEATYESGFVIDKFPISRPNLTFSTLTVSNMSPEDSSIYLCSVDAQGAEAFFGQGTRLTVV.

The rearrangement joins TRBV6-1 to TRBJ2-1; weak D call: TRBD2 (6 bases). V lost 4 bases, J lost 4 bases, and 17 bases lay in between. This CDR3 has 16 amino acids. Germline loops: CDR1 MNHNS, CDR2 SASEGT. The CDR3 DNA sequence: TGTGCCAGCAGTGTTGAGACTAGACTGATTTACAATGAGCAGTTCTTC. Its protein is CASSVETRLIYNEQFF.

This clone has only one observation. The V gene is TRBV10-3, the J gene TRBJ2-3; the match to TRBD2 covers 9 bases. Germline-derived CDR1 and CDR2 are ENHRY and SYGVKD. This CDR3 comprises 13 residues. V lost 6 bases and J lost 4; bases outside the gene matches: 2. The CDR3 bases are TGTGCCATCAGGGGACTAGCCGCAGATACGCAGTATTTT. This codes for CAIRGLAADTQYF.

This clone was observed once. The chain recombines TRBV5-1 with TRBJ2-1; a weak D match, TRBD1 (5 bases). The V and J ends lost 4 bases and 0 bases respectively, with 8 bases between them. The germline CDR1 and CDR2 sequences are SGHRS and YFSETQ. The CDR3 consists of 14 residues. The CDR3 loop is CASSPTVSYNEQFF. The CDR3 nucleotides read TGCGCCAGCAGCCCGACAGTCTCCTACAATGAGCAGTTCTTC.

V is TRBV19 and J is TRBJ2-4; 7 nucleotides match TRBD1. The CDR3 is made up of 14 amino acids. Unmatched junction bases numbered 3, after V lost 2 bases and J lost 5 bases. Germline values: CDR1 LNHDA, CDR2 SQIVND (reference sequence). In DNA form, the CDR3 reads TGTGCCAGTAGTATAAGGGGGCTGGAAAACATTCAGTACTTC. Its translation: CASSIRGLENIQYF. The full variable domain, its missing parts supplied by reference TRBV19 and TRBJ2-4, is DGGITQSPKYLFRKEGQNVTLSCEQNLNHDAMYWYRQDPGQGLRLIYYSQIVNDFQKGDIAEGYSVSREKKESFPLTVTSAQKNPTAFYLCASSIRGLENIQYFGAGTRLSVL.

The chain has TRBV5-4 and TRBJ2-7; the D is unclear. The ends were cut back, 1 base at V and 3 bases at J, with 5 bases in the middle. CDR3 length: 12 residues. Per the germline V gene, CDR1 is SGHNT and CDR2 is YYREEE (reference sequence). CDR3 nucleotide sequence: TGTGCCAGCAGCTTGAACCACTACGAGCAGTACTTC. Residues: CASSLNHYEQYF. Full variable domain (outside the CDR3, taken from reference TRBV5-4 and TRBJ2-7): ETGVTQSPTHLIKTRGQQVTLRCSSQSGHNTVSWYQQALGQGPQFIFQYYREEENGRGNFPPRFSGLQFPNYSSELNVNALELDDSALYLCASSLNHYEQYFGPGTRLTVT.

This clone is a singleton in its sample. The V and J genes are TRBV27 and TRBJ1-1; D is undetermined. This CDR3 comprises 13 residues. CDR1 is MNHEY and CDR2 is SMNVEV in the germline V gene (reference sequence). The V end was cut by 3 bases, the J end by 3 bases, with 8 bases between. CDR3 sequence (DNA): TGTGCCAGCAGTTTCGGGTGGGACACTGAAGCTTTCTTT. Residues: CASSFGWDTEAFF.

The chain couples TRBV5-4 to TRBJ2-2; D is unclear. Trimming removed 0 bases at V and 1 base at J, with 10 bases between. Germline assignment: CDR1 SGHNT and CDR2 YYREEE (reference sequence). The CDR3 totals 16 residues. The CDR3, as DNA: TGTGCCAGCAGCTTGGTGTGGAACAGGAACACCGGGGAGCTGTTTTTT. Encoded protein: CASSLVWNRNTGELFF.

CDR3 amino acids: CASSARQGPYEQYF. DNA for the CDR3: TGTGCCAGCAGTGCCCGACAGGGGCCCTACGAGCAGTACTTC. The rearrangement uses TRBV6-1 and TRBJ2-7; TRBD1 matches at 8 bases. V lost 4 bases to trimming and J lost 2 bases; unmatched junction nucleotides: 4. The CDR3 length is 14 residues. The V gene's germline CDR1 is MNHNS and CDR2 SASEGT.

The chain uses TRBV27 and TRBJ1-5; D possibly corresponds to TRBD1 (5 bases). Trimming left V 5 bases short and J 7 bases short, with 9 bases between. Germline lookup yields CDR1 MNHEY and CDR2 SMNVEV (reference sequence). This CDR3 has 12 amino acids. The DNA for the CDR3 is TGTGCCAGCAGTACGGGGGGACAGCCCCAGCATTTT. Translated: CASSTGGQPQHF.

The chain links TRBV9 to TRBJ2-5, with D possibly matching TRBD1 (5 bases). The tail of the sequence fits TRBJ2-7 better, so the J call may be wrong. The CDR3 sequence is 13 residues long. Germline V gene lookup returns CDR1 SGDLS and CDR2 YYNGEE. The CDR3 is CASSWTPAYEQYF. As DNA, the CDR3 is TGTGCCAGCAGCTGGACACCAGCCTACGAGCAGTACTTC.